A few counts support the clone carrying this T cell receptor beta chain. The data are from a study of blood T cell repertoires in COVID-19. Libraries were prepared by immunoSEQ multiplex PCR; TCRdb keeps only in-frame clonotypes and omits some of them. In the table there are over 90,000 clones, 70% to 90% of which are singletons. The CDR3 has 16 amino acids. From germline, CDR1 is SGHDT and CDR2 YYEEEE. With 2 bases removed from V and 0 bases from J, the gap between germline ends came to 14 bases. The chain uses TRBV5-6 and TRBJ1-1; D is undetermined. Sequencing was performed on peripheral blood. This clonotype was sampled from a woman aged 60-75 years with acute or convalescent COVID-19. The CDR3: CASSLSRYIMNTEAFF. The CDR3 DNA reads TGTGCCAGCAGCTTATCACGTTACATCATGAACACTGAAGCTTTCTTT.